The 20 T cell receptor beta chains in this list originate from one sample, sequenced in a study of beta chain features in type 1 diabetes. Study-level findings and limits: Within each of all four CD4+ subsets, Type 1 diabetes patients had TCRB CDR3s that were moderately but significantly shorter.

Every bit of the isolated RNA underwent reverse transcription, so sequencing read expressed TCRB transcripts. This table comes from immunoSEQ multiplex PCR, and its TCRdb copy is limited to in-frame clones, with some not included. The table includes about 740,000 clones, around 15% detected once. These receptors lack a known antigen. Sequenced: naive CD4+ T cells from blood. The receptors were sampled from a man younger than 35 with type 1 diabetes.

The CDR3 DNA reads as TGTGCCAGCAGTCCTCGGGCCACCATTAATCAGCCCCAGCATTTT. Translated: CASSPRATINQPQHF. The chain couples TRBV2 to TRBJ1-5; D not resolved. This CDR3 has 15 amino acids. Trimming left V 5 bases short and J 4 bases short, with 15 bases between. Germline CDR1 reads SNHLY; CDR2 reads FYNNEI.

The chain is built from TRBV27 and TRBJ2-3; D is ambiguous. The CDR3 has 13 amino acids. Germline V CDR1 and CDR2: MNHEY, SMNVEV (reference sequence). Trimming stripped 3 bases from V and 2 bases from J, with 6 bases between. The CDR3 DNA follows: TGTGCCAGCAGTTTCACGTACACAGATACGCAGTATTTT. This gives the protein CASSFTYTDTQYF.

This clone was found a few times. CDR3 sequence reads: CASSLVGVSNTEAFF. In nucleotides, the CDR3 is TGCGCCAGCAGCTTGGTGGGGGTGAGTAACACTGAAGCTTTCTTT. The chain couples TRBV5-1 to TRBJ1-1; D might be TRBD1 (5 bases). The CDR3 has 15 amino acids. CDR1 SGHRS and CDR2 YFSETQ come from the germline V gene. Trimming pared 0 bases from V and 2 bases from J, leaving 11 bases between.

In this sample, this clone turned up a few times. V is TRBV7-8 and J is TRBJ1-6, with D unresolved. The V gene's germline CDR1 is SGHVS and CDR2 FQNEAQ. The CDR3 loop spans 16 amino acids. V was shortened by 0 bases and J by 7 bases, with 13 bases between the two germline ends. The CDR3 reads CASSLALQRWNSPLHF. CDR3 DNA: TGTGCCAGCAGCTTAGCCCTTCAGCGCTGGAATTCACCCCTCCACTTT.

This rearrangement joins TRBV29-1 to TRBJ2-1; tentatively, D is TRBD1 (6 bases). Trimming removed 4 bases from V and 4 bases from J, with 17 bases in between. This CDR3 is 15 amino acids long. Germline V gives CDR1 SQVTM, CDR2 ANQGSEA. Written as DNA, the CDR3 is TGCAGCGTTGGGGCAACGGGACAAGTTTACAATGAGCAGTTCTTC. It translates to CSVGATGQVYNEQFF.

This clone was picked up a small number of times. The gene calls are TRBV9 and TRBJ1-6; TRBD1 is a possible D gene (5 bases). The CDR3 has 16 amino acids. Deletions cut 0 bases from V and 3 bases from J, with 10 bases between. The germline V gene encodes CDR1 SGDLS and CDR2 YYNGEE. CDR3 in DNA: TGTGCCAGCAGCGTAGGAGTGACAGACTATAATTCACCCCTCCACTTT. This codes for CASSVGVTDYNSPLHF.

This clone showed up just a few times. CDR3 region: CAWSAGVVSPLHF. The CDR3 nucleotides are TGTGCCTGGAGCGCAGGGGTAGTTTCACCCCTCCACTTT. The chain joins TRBV30 to TRBJ1-6; a possible D gene is TRBD1 (6 bases). Trimming shortened V by 3 bases and J by 9 bases, and 12 bases separated the two germline ends. Germline CDR1 GTSNPN, CDR2 SVGIG (reference sequence). This CDR3 contains 13 residues.

This chain uses TRBV29-1 with TRBJ1-6, with D tentatively TRBD1 (5 bases). Germline CDR1 reads SQVTM; CDR2 reads ANQGSEA. CDR3 size: 12 residues. The V gene lost 4 bases and the J gene lost 9 bases, with 10 bases spanning the gap. The CDR3: CSVGGDGSPLHF. CDR3 bases: TGCAGCGTTGGGGGGGACGGTTCACCCCTCCACTTT.

This clone was detected a few times. The genes are TRBV5-1 and TRBJ2-7; possibly TRBD1 for D (5 bases). The CDR3 has 16 amino acids. With 1 base removed from V and 3 bases from J, the gap between germline ends came to 17 bases. Germline loops: CDR1 SGHRS, CDR2 YFSETQ. The CDR3 region is CASSLNVAGRGYEQYF. CDR3 bases: TGCGCCAGCAGCTTGAACGTGGCAGGTAGGGGCTACGAGCAGTACTTC.

This clone turned up a few times. The chain recombines TRBV5-1 with TRBJ1-2; 8 nucleotides line up with TRBD1. Per the germline V gene, CDR1 is SGHRS and CDR2 is YFSETQ. V lost 0 bases, J lost 6 bases, and 7 bases stayed unmatched. The CDR3 is 15 residues long. The CDR3 DNA sequence: TGCGCCAGCAGCTTGGAAGTGCGGACAGGGAATGGCTACACCTTC. Its translation is CASSLEVRTGNGYTF.

The CDR3 DNA follows: TGCGCCAGCAGCTCGGTCTCCCAAGACGGGGAGACCCAGTACTTC. Its translation is CASSSVSQDGETQYF. This chain connects TRBV5-1 to TRBJ2-5; D gene unclear. This CDR3 contains 15 residues. The germline V gene has CDR1 SGHRS and CDR2 YFSETQ. Trimming took off 3 bases at V and 5 bases at J, with 17 bases between the two ends.

The chain links TRBV19 to TRBJ1-2; no definite D call. Trimming shortened V by 7 bases and J by 4 bases, and 13 bases separated the two germline ends. The CDR3 extends over 13 amino acids. Germline CDR1 is LNHDA and CDR2 is SQIVND (reference sequence). The CDR3 DNA follows: TGTGCCAGTAATCCGGGAACCCTCTATGGCTACACCTTC. This encodes CASNPGTLYGYTF.

The V and J genes are TRBV9 and TRBJ1-6; no clear D gene. In germline, CDR1 is SGDLS, CDR2 YYNGEE. V lost 4 bases, J lost 0 bases, and 17 bases lay in between. CDR3 length: 18 amino acids. Here the CDR3 DNA reads TGTGCCAGCAGCCTTGGGGTTACGCGCGACTCCTATAATTCACCCCTCCACTTT. It codes for CASSLGVTRDSYNSPLHF.

This clone was detected a few times. The chain has TRBV4-1 and TRBJ1-5; D gene ambiguous. The V and J ends lost 0 bases and 5 bases respectively, with 11 bases between them. The CDR3 totals 15 residues. The germline CDR1 and CDR2 sequences are MGHRA and YSYEKL. The chain's CDR3 is CASSQDNAGHQPQHF. In DNA, the CDR3 is TGCGCCAGCAGCCAAGATAACGCTGGGCATCAGCCCCAGCATTTT.

DNA of the CDR3: TGCGCCAGCAGCCCCGCGACAGGGAAGAGCGGGGAGCTGTTTTTT. It specifies CASSPATGKSGELFF. The chain recombines TRBV5-1 with TRBJ2-2, with TRBD1 identical over 7 bases. V shed 4 bases and J 7 bases; nucleotides not matched to a gene: 10. The CDR3 totals 15 residues. Germline V gene lookup returns CDR1 SGHRS and CDR2 YFSETQ. The whole variable domain, remainder taken from reference TRBV5-1 and TRBJ2-2, is KAGVTQTPRYLIKTRGQQVTLSCSPISGHRSVSWYQQTPGQGLQFLFEYFSETQRNKGNFPGRFSGRQFSNSRSEMNVSTLELGDSALYLCASSPATGKSGELFFGEGSRLTVL.

This clone appeared a few times. The chain uses TRBV2 and TRBJ1-6, with D tentatively TRBD1 (5 bases). There are 15 residues in the CDR3. V was pared by 5 bases and J by 7 bases, with 15 bases between. From germline, CDR1 is SNHLY and CDR2 FYNNEI. CDR3 loop: CASSLDTGGNSPLHF. CDR3 coding DNA: TGTGCCAGCAGTTTGGACACGGGTGGAAATTCACCCCTCCACTTT.

The chain recombines TRBV25-1 with TRBJ2-1, with D perhaps given as TRBD1 or TRBD2 (6 bases each). V shed 2 bases and J shed 3 bases, with 14 bases lying between them. Per germline, CDR1 MGHDK and CDR2 SYGVNS. The CDR3 consists of 16 residues. CDR3 sequence (DNA): TGTGCCAGCAGTGAAGGGGTAGGGGGGCTCTACAATGAGCAGTTCTTC. It translates to CASSEGVGGLYNEQFF.

This clone came up a few times. This chain connects TRBV6-5 to TRBJ2-7; TRBD1 agrees at 9 bases. The CDR3 runs 16 residues. The trim removed 4 bases at V and 2 bases at J, leaving 9 bases unmatched. CDR1 is MNHEY and CDR2 is SVGAGI in the germline V gene. The CDR3 loop is CASSSIQGAPTYEQYF. The CDR3 DNA follows: TGTGCCAGCAGTTCTATACAGGGGGCACCTACCTACGAGCAGTACTTC.

This clone was picked up a small number of times. The chain has TRBV2 and TRBJ1-2, with 8 bases aligning to TRBD1. This CDR3 region has 14 residues. V shed 4 bases and J 3 bases; nucleotides not matched to a gene: 4. Germline V gene lookup returns CDR1 SNHLY and CDR2 FYNNEI. In DNA form, the CDR3 reads TGTGCCAGCAGTGTCCAGGGACAGGACTATGGCTACACCTTC. Translated, it gives CASSVQGQDYGYTF.

This chain links TRBV28 with TRBJ2-5, with TRBD2 as a possible D gene (6 bases). In germline, CDR1 is MDHEN, CDR2 SYDVKM. Trimming left V 3 bases short and J 5 bases short, with 10 bases between. This CDR3 has 13 amino acids. Here the CDR3 reads CASSFRLDETQYF. CDR3 bases: TGTGCCAGCAGTTTCCGACTAGATGAGACCCAGTACTTC.